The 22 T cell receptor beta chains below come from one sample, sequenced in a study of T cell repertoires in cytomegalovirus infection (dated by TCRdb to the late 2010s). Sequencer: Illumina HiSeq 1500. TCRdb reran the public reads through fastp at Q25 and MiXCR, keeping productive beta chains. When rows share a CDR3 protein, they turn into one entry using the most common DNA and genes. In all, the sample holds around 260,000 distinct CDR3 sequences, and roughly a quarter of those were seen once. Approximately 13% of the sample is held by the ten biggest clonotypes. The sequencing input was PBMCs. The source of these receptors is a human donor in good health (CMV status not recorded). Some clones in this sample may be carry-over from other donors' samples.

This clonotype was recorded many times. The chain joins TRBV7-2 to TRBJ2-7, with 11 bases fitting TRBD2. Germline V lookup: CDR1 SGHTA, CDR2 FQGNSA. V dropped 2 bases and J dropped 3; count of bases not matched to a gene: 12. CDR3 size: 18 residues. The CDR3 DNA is TGTGCCAGCAGCTTAACAGGCCTAGCGGGAGGAGGGCGCTACGAGCAGTACTTC. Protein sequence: CASSLTGLAGGGRYEQYF. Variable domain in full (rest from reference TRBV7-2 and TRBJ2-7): GAGVSQSPSNKVTEKGKDVELRCDPISGHTALYWYRQSLGQGLEFLIYFQGNSAPDKSGLPSDRFSAERTGGSVSTLTIQRTQQEDSAVYLCASSLTGLAGGGRYEQYFGPGTRLTVT.

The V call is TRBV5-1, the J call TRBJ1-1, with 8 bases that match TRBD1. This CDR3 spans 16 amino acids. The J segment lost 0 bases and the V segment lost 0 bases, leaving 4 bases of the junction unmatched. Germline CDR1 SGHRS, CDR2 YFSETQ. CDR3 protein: CASSLDQGAMNTEAFF. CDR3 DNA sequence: TGCGCCAGCAGCTTGGACCAGGGGGCCATGAACACTGAAGCTTTCTTT.

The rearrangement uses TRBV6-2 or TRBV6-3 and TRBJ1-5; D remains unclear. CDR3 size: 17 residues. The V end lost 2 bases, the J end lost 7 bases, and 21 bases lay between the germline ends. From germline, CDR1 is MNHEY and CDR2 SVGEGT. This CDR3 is CASSYEWRSSELQPQHF. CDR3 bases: TGTGCCAGCAGTTACGAATGGAGGTCGTCGGAATTACAGCCCCAGCATTTT.

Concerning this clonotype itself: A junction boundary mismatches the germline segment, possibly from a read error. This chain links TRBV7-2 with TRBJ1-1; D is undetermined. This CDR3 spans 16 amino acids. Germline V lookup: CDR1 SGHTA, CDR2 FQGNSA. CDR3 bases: TGTGCCAGCAGCCCTACCCGGGAGGGCCCGAACACTGAAGCTTTATTT. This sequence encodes CASSPTREGPNTEALF.

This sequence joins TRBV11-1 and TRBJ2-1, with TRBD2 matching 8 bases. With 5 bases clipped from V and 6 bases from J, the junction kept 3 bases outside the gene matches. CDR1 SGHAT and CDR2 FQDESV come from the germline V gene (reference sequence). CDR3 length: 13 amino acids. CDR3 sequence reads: CASSTGLANEQFF. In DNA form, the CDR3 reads TGTGCCAGCAGCACTGGACTAGCCAATGAGCAGTTCTTC.

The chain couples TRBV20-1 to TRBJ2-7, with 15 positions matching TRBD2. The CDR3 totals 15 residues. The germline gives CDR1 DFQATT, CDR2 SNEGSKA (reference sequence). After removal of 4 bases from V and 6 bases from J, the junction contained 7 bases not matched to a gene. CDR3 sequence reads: CSATFPGLAGGEQYF. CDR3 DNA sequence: TGCAGTGCTACCTTTCCGGGACTAGCGGGGGGCGAGCAGTACTTC.

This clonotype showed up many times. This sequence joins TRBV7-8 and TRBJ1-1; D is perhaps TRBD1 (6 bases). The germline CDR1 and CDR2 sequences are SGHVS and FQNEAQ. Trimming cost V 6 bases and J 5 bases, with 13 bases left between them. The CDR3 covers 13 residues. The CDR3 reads CASSNREETEAFF. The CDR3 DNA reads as TGTGCCAGCAGTAACAGGGAGGAGACTGAAGCTTTCTTT.

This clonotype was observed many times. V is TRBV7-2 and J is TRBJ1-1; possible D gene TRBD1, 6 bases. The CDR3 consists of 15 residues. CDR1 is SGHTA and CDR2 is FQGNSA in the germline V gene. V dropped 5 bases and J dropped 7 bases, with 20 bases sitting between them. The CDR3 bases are TGTGCCAGCAGCCCACGTCGGACGGGGGCCGGTGAAGCTTTCTTT. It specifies CASSPRRTGAGEAFF.

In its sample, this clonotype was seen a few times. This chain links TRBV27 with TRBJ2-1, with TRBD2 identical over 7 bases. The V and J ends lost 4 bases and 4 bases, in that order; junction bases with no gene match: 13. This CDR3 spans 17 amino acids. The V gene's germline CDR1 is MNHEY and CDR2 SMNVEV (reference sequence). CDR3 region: CASSSFVVGGGYNEQFF. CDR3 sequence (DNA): TGTGCCAGCAGTTCTTTCGTGGTTGGGGGGGGGTACAATGAGCAGTTCTTC.

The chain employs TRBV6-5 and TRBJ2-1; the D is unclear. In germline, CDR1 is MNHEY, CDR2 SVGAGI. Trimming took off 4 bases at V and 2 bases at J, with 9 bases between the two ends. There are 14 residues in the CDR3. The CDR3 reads CASSSNRAYNEQFF. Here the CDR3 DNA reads TGTGCCAGCAGTTCCAACCGGGCCTACAATGAGCAGTTCTTC.

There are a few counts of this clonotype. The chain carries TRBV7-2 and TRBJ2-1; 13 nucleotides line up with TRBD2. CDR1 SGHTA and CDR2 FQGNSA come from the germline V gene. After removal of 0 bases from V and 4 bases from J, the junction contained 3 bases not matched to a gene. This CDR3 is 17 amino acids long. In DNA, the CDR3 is TGTGCCAGCAGCTTAGCCTTGACTAGCGGGGGGTACAATGAGCAGTTCTTC. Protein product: CASSLALTSGGYNEQFF.

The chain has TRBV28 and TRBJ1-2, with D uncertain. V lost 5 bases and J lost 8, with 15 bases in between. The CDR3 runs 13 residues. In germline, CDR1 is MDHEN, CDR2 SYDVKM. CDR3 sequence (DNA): TGTGCCAGCAGTCCCGTGTCCGGAACGGGCTACACCTTC. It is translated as CASSPVSGTGYTF.

CDR3 coding DNA: TGTGCCATCAGAAAGGACCTTGGGGACCATCTAAATGAGCAGTTCTTC. It codes for CAIRKDLGDHLNEQFF. The chain carries TRBV10-3 and TRBJ2-1; possibly TRBD1 or TRBD2 for D (5 bases each). V was pared by 6 bases and J by 7 bases, with 22 bases between. The CDR3 spans 16 residues. Looked up from germline, CDR1 is ENHRY and CDR2 is SYGVKD.

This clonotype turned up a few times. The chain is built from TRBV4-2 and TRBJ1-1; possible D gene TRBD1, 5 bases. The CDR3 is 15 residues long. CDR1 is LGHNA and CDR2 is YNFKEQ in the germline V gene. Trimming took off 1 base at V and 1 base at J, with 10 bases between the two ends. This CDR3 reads CASSQVQGTNTEAFF. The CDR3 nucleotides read TGTGCCAGCAGCCAAGTGCAGGGCACGAACACTGAAGCTTTCTTT.

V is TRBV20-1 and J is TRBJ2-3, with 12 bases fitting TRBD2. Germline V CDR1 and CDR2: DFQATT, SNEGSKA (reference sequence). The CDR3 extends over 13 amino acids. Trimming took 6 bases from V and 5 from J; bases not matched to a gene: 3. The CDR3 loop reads CSAPGLAGDTQYF. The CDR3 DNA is TGCAGTGCCCCGGGACTAGCGGGAGATACGCAGTATTTT.

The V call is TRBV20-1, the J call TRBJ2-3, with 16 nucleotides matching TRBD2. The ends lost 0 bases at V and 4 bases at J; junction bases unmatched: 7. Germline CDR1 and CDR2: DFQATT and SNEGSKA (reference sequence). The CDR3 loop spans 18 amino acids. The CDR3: CSARDHGTSGGAADTQYF. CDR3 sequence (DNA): TGCAGTGCTAGAGATCACGGGACTAGCGGGGGGGCCGCAGATACGCAGTATTTT.

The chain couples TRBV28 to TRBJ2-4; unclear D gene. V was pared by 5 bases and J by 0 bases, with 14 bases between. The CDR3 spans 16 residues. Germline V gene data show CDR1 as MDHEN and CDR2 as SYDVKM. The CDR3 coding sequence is TGTGCCAGCAGTCCCTTCAGAGGTCTAGCCAAAAACATTCAGTACTTC. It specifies CASSPFRGLAKNIQYF.

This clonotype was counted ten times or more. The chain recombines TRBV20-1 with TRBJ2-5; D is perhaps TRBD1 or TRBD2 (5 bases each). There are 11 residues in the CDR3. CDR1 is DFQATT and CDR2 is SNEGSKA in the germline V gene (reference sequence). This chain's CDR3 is CRPGPSFTQYF. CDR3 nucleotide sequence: TGCAGGCCGGGACCGTCCTTTACCCAGTACTTC.

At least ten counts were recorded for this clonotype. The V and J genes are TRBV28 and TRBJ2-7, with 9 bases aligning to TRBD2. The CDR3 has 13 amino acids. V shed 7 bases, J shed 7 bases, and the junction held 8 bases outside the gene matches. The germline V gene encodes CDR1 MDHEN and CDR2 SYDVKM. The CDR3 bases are TGTGCCAGCACCGAGGGCGGGGGGGGTGAGCAGTACTTC. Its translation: CASTEGGGGEQYF.

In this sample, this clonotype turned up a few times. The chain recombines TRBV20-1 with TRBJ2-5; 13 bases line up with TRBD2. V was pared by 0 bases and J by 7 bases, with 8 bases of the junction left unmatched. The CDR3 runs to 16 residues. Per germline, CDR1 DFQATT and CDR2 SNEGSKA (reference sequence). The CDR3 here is CSARDTRTSGGGTQYF. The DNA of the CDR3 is TGCAGTGCTAGAGATACCCGGACTAGCGGGGGAGGGACCCAGTACTTC.

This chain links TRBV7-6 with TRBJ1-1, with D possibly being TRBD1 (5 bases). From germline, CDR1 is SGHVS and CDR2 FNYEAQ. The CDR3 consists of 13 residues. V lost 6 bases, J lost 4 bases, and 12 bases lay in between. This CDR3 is CASRGPGSTEAFF. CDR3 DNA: TGTGCCAGCAGGGGACCGGGGAGCACTGAAGCTTTCTTT.

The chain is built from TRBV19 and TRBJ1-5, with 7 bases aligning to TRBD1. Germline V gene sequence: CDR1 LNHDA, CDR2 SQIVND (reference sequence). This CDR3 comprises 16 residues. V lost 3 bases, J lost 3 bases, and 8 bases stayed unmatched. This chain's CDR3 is CASSIGQGVFNQPQHF. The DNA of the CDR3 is TGTGCCAGTAGTATCGGTCAGGGGGTTTTCAATCAGCCCCAGCATTTT.